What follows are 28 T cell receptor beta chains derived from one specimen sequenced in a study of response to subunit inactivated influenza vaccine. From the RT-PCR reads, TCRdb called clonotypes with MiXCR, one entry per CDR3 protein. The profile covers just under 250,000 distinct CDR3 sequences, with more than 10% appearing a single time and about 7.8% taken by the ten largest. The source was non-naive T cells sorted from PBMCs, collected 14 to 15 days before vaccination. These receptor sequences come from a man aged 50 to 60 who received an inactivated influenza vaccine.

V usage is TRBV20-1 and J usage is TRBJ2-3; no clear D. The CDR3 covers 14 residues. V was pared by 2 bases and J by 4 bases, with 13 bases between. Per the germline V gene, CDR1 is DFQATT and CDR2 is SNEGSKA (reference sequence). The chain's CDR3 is CSARIGQSADTQYF. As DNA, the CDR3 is TGCAGTGCTAGAATTGGGCAGTCAGCAGATACGCAGTATTTT.

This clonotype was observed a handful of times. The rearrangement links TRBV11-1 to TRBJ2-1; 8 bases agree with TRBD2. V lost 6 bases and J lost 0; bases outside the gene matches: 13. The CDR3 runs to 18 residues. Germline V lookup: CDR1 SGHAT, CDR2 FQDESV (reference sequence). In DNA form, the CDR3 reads TGTGCCAGCAGGTCAATAGCGGGGAAAAAAAGCTCCTACAATGAGCAGTTCTTC. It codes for CASRSIAGKKSSYNEQFF.

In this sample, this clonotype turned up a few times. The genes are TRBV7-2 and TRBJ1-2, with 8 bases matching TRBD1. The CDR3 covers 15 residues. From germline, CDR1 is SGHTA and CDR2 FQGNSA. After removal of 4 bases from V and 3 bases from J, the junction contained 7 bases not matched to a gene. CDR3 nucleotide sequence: TGTGCCAGCAGCTCTCCAGGGGGCGGGCACTATGGCTACACCTTC. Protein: CASSSPGGGHYGYTF.

CDR3 sequence reads: CSAEQISSYEQYF. CDR3 nucleotides: TGCAGTGCGGAACAGATATCCTCCTACGAGCAGTACTTC. J is TRBJ2-7 and V is TRBV20-1; no definite D call. The germline V gene has CDR1 DFQATT and CDR2 SNEGSKA (reference sequence). This CDR3 comprises 13 residues. Trimming took 6 bases from V and 0 from J, leaving 12 bases between them.

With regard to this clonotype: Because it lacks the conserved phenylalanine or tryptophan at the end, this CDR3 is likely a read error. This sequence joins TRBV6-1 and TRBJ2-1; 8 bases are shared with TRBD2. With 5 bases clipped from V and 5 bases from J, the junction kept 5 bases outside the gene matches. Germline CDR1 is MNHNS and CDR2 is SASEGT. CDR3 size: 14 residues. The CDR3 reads CASSKRGIHNEQFL. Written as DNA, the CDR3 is TGTGCCAGCAGTAAGCGGGGGATTCACAATGAGCAGTTCCTC.

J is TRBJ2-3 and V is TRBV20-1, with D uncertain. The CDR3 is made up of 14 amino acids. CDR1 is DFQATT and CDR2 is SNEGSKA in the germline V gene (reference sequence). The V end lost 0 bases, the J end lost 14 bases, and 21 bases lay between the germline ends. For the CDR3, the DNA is TGCAGTGCTAGAGACAACACGCAGACCATACGCACGTATTTT. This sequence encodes CSARDNTQTIRTYF.

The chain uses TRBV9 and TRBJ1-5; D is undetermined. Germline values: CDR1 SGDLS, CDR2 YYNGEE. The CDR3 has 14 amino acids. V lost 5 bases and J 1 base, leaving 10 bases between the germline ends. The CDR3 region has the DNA TGTGCCAGCAGGGATGGATGGAGCAATCAGCCCCAGCATTTT. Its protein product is CASRDGWSNQPQHF.

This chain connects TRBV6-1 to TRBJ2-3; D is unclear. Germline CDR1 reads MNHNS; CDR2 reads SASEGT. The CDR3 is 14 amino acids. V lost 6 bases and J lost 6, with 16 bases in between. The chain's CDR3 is CASSQRTGSDTQYF. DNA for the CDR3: TGTGCCAGCAGCCAACGGACGGGCAGCGATACGCAGTATTTT.

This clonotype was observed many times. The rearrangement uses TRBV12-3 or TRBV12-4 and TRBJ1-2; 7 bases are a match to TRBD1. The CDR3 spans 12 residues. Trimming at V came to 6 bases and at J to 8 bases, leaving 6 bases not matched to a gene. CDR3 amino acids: CASRTTGSGYTF. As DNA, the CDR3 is TGTGCCAGCAGGACGACAGGGTCCGGCTACACCTTC.

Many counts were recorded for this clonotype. Written as DNA, the CDR3 is TGTGCCAGCAGCCCGGGGACTAGCGAAGATACGCAGTATTTT. Translating gives CASSPGTSEDTQYF. This rearrangement joins TRBV4-2 to TRBJ2-3; 10 nucleotides agree with TRBD2. The trim removed 4 bases at V and 5 bases at J, leaving 3 bases unmatched. The CDR3 consists of 14 residues. Germline V gene lookup returns CDR1 LGHNA and CDR2 YNFKEQ.

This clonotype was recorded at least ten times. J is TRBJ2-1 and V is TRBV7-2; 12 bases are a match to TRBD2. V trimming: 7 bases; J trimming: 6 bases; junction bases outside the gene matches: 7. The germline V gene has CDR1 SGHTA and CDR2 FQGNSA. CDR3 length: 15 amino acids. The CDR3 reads CASTSGLAGINEQFF. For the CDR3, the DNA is TGTGCCAGCACCAGCGGACTAGCGGGAATCAATGAGCAGTTCTTC.

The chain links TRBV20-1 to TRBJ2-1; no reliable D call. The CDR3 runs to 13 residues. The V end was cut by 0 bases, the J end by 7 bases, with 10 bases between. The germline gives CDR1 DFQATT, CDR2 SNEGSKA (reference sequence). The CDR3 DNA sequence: TGCAGTGCTAGAGAGCAGAGTGGGAATGAGCAGTTCTTC. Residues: CSAREQSGNEQFF.

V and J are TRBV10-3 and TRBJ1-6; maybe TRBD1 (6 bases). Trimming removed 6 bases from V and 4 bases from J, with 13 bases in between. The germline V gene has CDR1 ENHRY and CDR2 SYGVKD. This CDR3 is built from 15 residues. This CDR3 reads CAISKTGDYNSPLHF. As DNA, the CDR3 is TGTGCCATCAGCAAGACAGGAGATTATAATTCACCCCTCCACTTT.

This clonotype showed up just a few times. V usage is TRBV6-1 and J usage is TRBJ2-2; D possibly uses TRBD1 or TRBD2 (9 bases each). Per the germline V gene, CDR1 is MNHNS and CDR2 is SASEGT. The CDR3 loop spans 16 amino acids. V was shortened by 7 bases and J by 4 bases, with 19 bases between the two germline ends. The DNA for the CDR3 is TGTGCCAGCACCCCTAGCGGGACAGGGACCACCGGGGAGCTGTTTTTT. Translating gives CASTPSGTGTTGELFF.

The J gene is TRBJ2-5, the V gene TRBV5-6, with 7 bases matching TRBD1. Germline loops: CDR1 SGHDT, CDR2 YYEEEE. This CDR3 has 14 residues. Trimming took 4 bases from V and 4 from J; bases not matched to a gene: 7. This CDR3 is CASSNTGAGETQYF. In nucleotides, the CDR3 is TGTGCCAGCAGCAACACAGGGGCGGGAGAGACCCAGTACTTC.

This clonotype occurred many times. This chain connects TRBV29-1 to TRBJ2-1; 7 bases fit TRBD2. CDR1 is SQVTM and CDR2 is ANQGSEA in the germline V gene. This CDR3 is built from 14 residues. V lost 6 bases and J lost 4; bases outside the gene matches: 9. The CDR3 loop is CSVARDYFYNEQFF. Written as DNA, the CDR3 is TGCAGCGTCGCTAGGGACTATTTTTACAATGAGCAGTTCTTC.

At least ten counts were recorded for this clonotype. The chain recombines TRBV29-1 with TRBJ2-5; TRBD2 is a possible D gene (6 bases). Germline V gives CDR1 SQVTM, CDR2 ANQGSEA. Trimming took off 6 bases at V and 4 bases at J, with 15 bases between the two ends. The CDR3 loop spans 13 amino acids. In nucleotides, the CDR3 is TGCAGCGTGGCCTGGCGGGACCGAGAGACCCAGTACTTC. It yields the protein CSVAWRDRETQYF.

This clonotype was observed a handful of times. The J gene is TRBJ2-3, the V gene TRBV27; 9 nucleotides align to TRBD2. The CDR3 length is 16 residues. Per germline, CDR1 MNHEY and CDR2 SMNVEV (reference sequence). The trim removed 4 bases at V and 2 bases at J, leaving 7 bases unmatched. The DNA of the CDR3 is TGTGCCAGCAGTTCGTTAGCGGGGGTGGCCACAGATACGCAGTATTTT. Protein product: CASSSLAGVATDTQYF.

The CDR3 region has the DNA TGTGCCAGCAATCCCGGGACAGCAAACGCCGGGGAGCTGTTTTTT. It specifies CASNPGTANAGELFF. This chain connects TRBV7-2 to TRBJ2-2; 7 bases map to TRBD1. V shed 7 bases and J 6 bases; nucleotides not matched to a gene: 11. Germline CDR1 is SGHTA and CDR2 is FQGNSA. CDR3 size: 15 residues.

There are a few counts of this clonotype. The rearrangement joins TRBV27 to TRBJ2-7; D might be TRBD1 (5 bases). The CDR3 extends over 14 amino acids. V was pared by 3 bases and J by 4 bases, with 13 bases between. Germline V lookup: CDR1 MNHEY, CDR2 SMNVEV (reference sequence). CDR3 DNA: TGTGCCAGCAGTTTTTCAGGGCCCGCATACGAGCAGTACTTC. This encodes CASSFSGPAYEQYF.

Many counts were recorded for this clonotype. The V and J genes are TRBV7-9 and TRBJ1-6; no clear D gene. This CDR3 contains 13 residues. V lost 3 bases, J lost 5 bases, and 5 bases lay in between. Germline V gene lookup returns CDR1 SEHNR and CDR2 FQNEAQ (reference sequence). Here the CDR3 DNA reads TGTGCCAGCAGCTTGGCGGATAATTCACCCCTCCACTTT. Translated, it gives CASSLADNSPLHF.

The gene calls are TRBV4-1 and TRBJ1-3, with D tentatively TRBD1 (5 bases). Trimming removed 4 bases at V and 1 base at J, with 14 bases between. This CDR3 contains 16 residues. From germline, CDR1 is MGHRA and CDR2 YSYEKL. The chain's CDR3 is CASSPGGRNSGNTIYF. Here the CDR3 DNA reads TGCGCCAGCAGCCCGGGGGGTCGGAATTCTGGAAACACCATATATTTT.

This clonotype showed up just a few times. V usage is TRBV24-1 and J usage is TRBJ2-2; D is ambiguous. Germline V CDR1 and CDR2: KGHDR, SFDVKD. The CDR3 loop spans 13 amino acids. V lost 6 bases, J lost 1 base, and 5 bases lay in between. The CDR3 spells CATSFKNTGELFF. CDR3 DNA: TGTGCCACCAGTTTTAAGAACACCGGGGAGCTGTTTTTT.

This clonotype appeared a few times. DNA of the CDR3: TGTGCCAATCTAGCGGATAACACCGGGGAGCTGTTTTTT. As protein: CANLADNTGELFF. J is TRBJ2-2 and V is TRBV6-1; 7 bases fit TRBD2. In germline, CDR1 is MNHNS, CDR2 SASEGT. Germline trimming cut 10 bases from V and 2 bases from J; bases unmatched to any gene: 4. The CDR3 runs to 13 residues.

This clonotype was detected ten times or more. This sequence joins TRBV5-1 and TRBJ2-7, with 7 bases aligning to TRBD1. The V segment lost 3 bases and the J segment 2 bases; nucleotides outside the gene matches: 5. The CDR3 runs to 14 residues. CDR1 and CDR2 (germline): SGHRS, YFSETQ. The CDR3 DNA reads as TGCGCCAGCAGCTCGGGACAGAGAACCTACGAGCAGTACTTC. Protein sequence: CASSSGQRTYEQYF.

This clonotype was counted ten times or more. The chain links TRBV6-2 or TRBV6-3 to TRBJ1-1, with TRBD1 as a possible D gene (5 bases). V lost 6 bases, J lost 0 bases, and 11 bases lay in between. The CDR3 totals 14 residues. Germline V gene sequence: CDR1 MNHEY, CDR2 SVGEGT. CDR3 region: CASRNDRMNTEAFF. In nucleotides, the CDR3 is TGTGCCAGCAGGAACGACAGAATGAACACTGAAGCTTTCTTT.

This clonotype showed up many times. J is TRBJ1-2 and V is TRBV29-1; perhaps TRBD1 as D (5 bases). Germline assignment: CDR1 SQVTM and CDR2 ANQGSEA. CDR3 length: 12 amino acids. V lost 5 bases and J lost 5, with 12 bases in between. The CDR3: CSVWGGGYGYTF. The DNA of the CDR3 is TGCAGCGTTTGGGGGGGAGGGTATGGCTACACCTTC.

CDR3 region: CASSQDPGQGARANYGYTF. CDR3 DNA: TGCGCCAGCAGCCAAGACCCCGGACAGGGGGCTCGAGCTAACTATGGCTACACCTTC. The chain uses TRBV4-1 and TRBJ1-2; 11 positions agree with TRBD1. Per the germline V gene, CDR1 is MGHRA and CDR2 is YSYEKL. V gave up 0 bases and J gave up 0 bases; unmatched junction bases: 9. The CDR3 loop spans 19 amino acids.